Shown below are 2 T cell receptor beta chains from a single sample sequenced in a study of T-cell reconstitution after alpha-beta-depleted transplantation in children. Preparation of the TCRbeta library involved a method that used unique molecular identifiers. TCRdb used MiXCR to reprocess the PCR reads, holding one entry per CDR3 protein. Of around 960,000 distinct CDR3 sequences in the sample, roughly 31% were seen once. Sequenced here: PBMCs, mostly from graft donor cells, sampled 360 days after TCRalphabeta/CD19-depleted stem cell transplant. These TCRs come from a boy under two years old who had a stem cell transplant for SCID, so the T cells may come from the graft donor.

This clonotype has more than one count but fewer than ten. V is TRBV4-1 and J is TRBJ2-1; D gene unclear. The germline V and J ends were trimmed by 1 base and 0 bases, with 10 bases remaining between them. Germline assignment: CDR1 MGHRA and CDR2 YSYEKL. The CDR3 is 16 residues long. CDR3 region: CASSQGRSSSYNEQFF. The CDR3, as DNA: TGCGCCAGCAGCCAAGGCAGGTCTAGCTCCTACAATGAGCAGTTCTTC.

This sequence joins TRBV4-2 and TRBJ1-3; the D is unclear. V gave up 4 bases and J gave up 2 bases, with 9 bases separating them. CDR3 length: 14 residues. CDR1 and CDR2 from the germline V gene are LGHNA and YNFKEQ. DNA of the CDR3: TGTGCCAGCAGCCGCCACACCCCTGGAAACACCATATATTTT. Residues: CASSRHTPGNTIYF.